This TCR beta chain was identified during a study of cytomegalovirus exposure and HLA in healthy donors. Repertoires were generated with immunoSEQ multiplex PCR, while TCRdb's copy carries only in-frame clones and drops some. The sample holds fewer than 95,000 clones; roughly 80% are singletons and the top ten take over 10%. The CDR3 totals 16 residues. The germline V gene has CDR1 PRHDT and CDR2 FYEKMQ (reference sequence). The trim removed 4 bases at V and 1 base at J, leaving 8 bases unmatched. The chain joins TRBV13 to TRBJ2-3; 7 bases match TRBD2. Source material: PBMCs. The TCR originated in a woman aged 18-29 years in good health and CMV-seropositive. CDR3 sequence reads: CASSSLAGDRTDTQYF. The CDR3 DNA is TGTGCCAGCAGCTCTTTAGCGGGCGACCGCACAGATACGCAGTATTTT. The full variable domain, in which reference TRBV13 and TRBJ2-3 provide the parts outside the CDR3, is AAGVIQSPRHLIKEKRETATLKCYPIPRHDTVYWYQQGPGQDPQFLISFYEKMQSDKGSIPDRFSAQQFSDYHSELNMSSLELGDSALYFCASSSLAGDRTDTQYFGPGTRLTVL.